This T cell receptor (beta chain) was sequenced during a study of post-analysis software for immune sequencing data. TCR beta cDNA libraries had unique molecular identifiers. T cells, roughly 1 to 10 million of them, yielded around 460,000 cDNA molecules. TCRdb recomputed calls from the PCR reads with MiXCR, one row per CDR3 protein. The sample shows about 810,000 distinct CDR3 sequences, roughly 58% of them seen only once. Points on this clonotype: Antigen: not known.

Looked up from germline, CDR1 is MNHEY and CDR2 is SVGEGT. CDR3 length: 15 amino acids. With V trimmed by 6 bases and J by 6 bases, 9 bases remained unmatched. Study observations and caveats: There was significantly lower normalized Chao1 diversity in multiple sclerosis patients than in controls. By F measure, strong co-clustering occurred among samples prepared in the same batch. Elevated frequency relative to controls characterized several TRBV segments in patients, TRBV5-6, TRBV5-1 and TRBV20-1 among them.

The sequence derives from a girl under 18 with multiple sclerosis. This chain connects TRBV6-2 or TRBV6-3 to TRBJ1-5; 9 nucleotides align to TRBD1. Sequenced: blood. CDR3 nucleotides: TGTGCCAGCAGGATCGGGACAGGGACTTTTCAGCCCCAGCATTTT. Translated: CASRIGTGTFQPQHF.